Listed below are T cell receptor beta chains from one sample, sequenced in a study of cytomegalovirus exposure and HLA in healthy donors. Profiled with immunoSEQ multiplex PCR; TCRdb holds only in-frame clones, not every one. The data contain almost 200,000 clones, 70% to 80% of them singletons. The sample comprised PBMCs. Receptor source: a male donor in good health and CMV-seropositive. CDR3s include the opening cysteine and the closing phenylalanine or tryptophan. The D gene is left open where the match is weak. Expanded clones get a size class; other rows say once, few or many, or leave the size out.

d_call clone_size j_call v_call cdr3_aa cdr3_nt
. . TRBJ1-4 TRBV7-2 CASSSDSHSNEKLFF TGTGCCAGCAGCTCAGACAGTCACTCTAATGAAAAACTGTTTTTT
. . TRBJ1-1 TRBV6-1 CASTLQGTEAFF TGTGCCAGCACCCTCCAGGGCACTGAAGCTTTCTTT
. . TRBJ2-7 TRBV28 CASTRLEPYEQYF TGTGCCAGCACAAGACTCGAACCGTACGAGCAGTACTTC
TRBD2 . TRBJ2-1 TRBV4-2 CASSQASGGAYNEQFF TGTGCCAGCAGCCAAGCGAGCGGGGGGGCTTACAATGAGCAGTTCTTC
TRBD2 . TRBJ2-2 TRBV5-4 CASGLAGAGELFF TGTGCCAGTGGACTAGCGGGAGCCGGGGAGCTGTTTTTT
TRBD1 . TRBJ1-1 TRBV7-9 CSSYNLQGGGTEAFF TGTTCCAGCTATAACCTACAGGGGGGGGGCACTGAAGCTTTCTTT
. few TRBJ2-1 TRBV7-3 CASSLSGSYNEQFF TGTGCCAGCAGCTTAAGCGGGTCCTACAATGAGCAGTTCTTC
TRBD1 once TRBJ2-7 TRBV5-4 CASSPGTGGYEQYF TGTGCCAGCAGCCCAGGGACAGGGGGATACGAGCAGTACTTC
TRBD2 . TRBJ2-4 TRBV7-9 CASSLAPGLAGGNIQYF TGTGCCAGCAGCTTAGCCCCGGGACTAGCGGGAGGCAACATTCAGTACTTC
TRBD2 few TRBJ2-5 TRBV18 CASSPGLASIQETQYF TGTGCCAGCTCTCCAGGACTAGCGAGTATCCAAGAGACCCAGTACTTC
TRBD1 once TRBJ2-7 TRBV5-5 CASSEPGQGDHEQYF TGTGCCAGCAGCGAACCGGGACAGGGGGACCACGAGCAGTACTTC
. . TRBJ2-5 TRBV18 CASSPTRGRETQYF TGTGCCAGCTCCCCTACCAGGGGTCGGGAGACCCAGTACTTC
TRBD2 . TRBJ2-5 TRBV7-7 CASSLGGRETQYF TGTGCTAGCAGCTTAGGCGGGAGGGAGACCCAGTACTTC
TRBD2 . TRBJ2-7 TRBV7-9 CSSSPPGTSPFYEQYF TGTTCCAGCAGCCCCCCCGGGACTAGCCCTTTTTACGAGCAGTACTTC
TRBD1 . TRBJ2-3 TRBV5-4 CASLDRGKDTQYF TGTGCCAGCCTTGACAGGGGGAAAGATACGCAGTATTTT
TRBD1 . TRBJ2-7 TRBV7-6 CASSLGGGQGSDEQYF TGTGCCAGCAGCTTAGGTGGAGGACAGGGAAGCGACGAGCAGTACTTC
. . TRBJ2-2 TRBV2 CASSGPSLNTGELFF TGTGCCAGCAGTGGTCCTAGTCTGAACACCGGGGAGCTGTTTTTT
. . TRBJ2-7 TRBV5-6 CASSSRFEQYF TGTGCCAGCAGCTCTAGATTCGAGCAGTACTTC
. once TRBJ2-3 TRBV6-1 CASGGAGYADTQYF TGTGCCAGCGGTGGGGCTGGGTATGCAGATACGCAGTATTTT
. . TRBJ2-7 TRBV5-1 CASSLEAYRSSYEQYF TGCGCCAGCAGCTTGGAGGCGTACAGGAGCTCCTACGAGCAGTACTTC
. . TRBJ2-7 TRBV11-2 CASSTLIRAYEQYF TGTGCCAGCAGCACTCTCATACGTGCCTACGAGCAGTACTTC